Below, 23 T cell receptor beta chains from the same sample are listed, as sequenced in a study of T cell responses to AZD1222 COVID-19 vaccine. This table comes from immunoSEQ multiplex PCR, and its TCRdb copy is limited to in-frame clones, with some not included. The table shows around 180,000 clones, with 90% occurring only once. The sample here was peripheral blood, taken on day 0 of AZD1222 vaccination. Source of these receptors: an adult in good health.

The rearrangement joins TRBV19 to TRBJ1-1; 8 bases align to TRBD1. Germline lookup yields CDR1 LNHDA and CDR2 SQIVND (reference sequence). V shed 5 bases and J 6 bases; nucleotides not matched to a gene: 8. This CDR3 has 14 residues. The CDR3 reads CASSVNRGDAEAFF. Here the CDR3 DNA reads TGTGCCAGTAGTGTAAACAGGGGGGACGCTGAAGCTTTCTTT.

The CDR3 reads CASSFKTNYGYTF. The CDR3 bases are TGTGCCAGCAGTTTTAAGACTAACTATGGCTACACCTTC. The chain uses TRBV27 and TRBJ1-2; D uncertain. The V end was cut by 3 bases, the J end by 0 bases, with 5 bases between. Germline CDR1 MNHEY, CDR2 SMNVEV (reference sequence). The CDR3 loop spans 13 amino acids.

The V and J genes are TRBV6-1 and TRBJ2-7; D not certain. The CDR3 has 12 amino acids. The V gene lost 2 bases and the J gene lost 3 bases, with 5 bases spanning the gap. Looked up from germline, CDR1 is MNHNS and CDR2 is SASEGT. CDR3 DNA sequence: TGTGCCAGCAGTGAACAGCACTACGAGCAGTACTTC. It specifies CASSEQHYEQYF.

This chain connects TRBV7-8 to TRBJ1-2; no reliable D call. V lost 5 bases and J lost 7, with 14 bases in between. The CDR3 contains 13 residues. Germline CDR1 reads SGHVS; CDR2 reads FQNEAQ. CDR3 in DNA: TGTGCCAGCAGCGACGGACTCTTGTTTGGCTACACCTTC. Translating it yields CASSDGLLFGYTF.

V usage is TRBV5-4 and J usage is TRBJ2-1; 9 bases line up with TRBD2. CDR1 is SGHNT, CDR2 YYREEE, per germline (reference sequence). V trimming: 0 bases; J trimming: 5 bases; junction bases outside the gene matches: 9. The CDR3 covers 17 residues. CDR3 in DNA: TGTGCCAGCAGCTTGGCCAGGGCTAGCGGGACCCACAATGAGCAGTTCTTC. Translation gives CASSLARASGTHNEQFF.

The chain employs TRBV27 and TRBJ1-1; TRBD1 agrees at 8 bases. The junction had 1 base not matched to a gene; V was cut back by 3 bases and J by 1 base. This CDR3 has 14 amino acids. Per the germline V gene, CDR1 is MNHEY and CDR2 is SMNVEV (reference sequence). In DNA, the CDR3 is TGTGCCAGCAGTTTCACAGGGGGGAACACTGAAGCTTTCTTT. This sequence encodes CASSFTGGNTEAFF.

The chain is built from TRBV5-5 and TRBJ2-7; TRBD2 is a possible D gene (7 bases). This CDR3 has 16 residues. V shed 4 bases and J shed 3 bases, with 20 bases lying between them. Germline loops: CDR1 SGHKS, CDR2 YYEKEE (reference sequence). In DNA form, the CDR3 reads TGTGCCAGCAGCGGGGGGGGCACCTCCCGCGTCTACGAGCAGTACTTC. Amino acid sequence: CASSGGGTSRVYEQYF.

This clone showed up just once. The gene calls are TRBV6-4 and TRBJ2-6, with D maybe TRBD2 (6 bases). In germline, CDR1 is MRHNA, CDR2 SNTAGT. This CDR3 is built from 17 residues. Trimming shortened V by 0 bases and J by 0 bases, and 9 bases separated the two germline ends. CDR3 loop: CASSDSSGSSGANVLTF. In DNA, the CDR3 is TGTGCCAGCAGTGACTCCTCCGGGAGCTCTGGGGCCAACGTCCTGACTTTC.

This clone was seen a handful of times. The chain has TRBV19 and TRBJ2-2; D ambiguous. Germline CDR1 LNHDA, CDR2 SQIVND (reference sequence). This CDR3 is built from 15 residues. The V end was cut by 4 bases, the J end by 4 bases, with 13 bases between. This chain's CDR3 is CASSRFAGFTGELFF. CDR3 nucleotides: TGTGCCAGTAGTAGGTTTGCCGGATTCACCGGGGAGCTGTTTTTT.

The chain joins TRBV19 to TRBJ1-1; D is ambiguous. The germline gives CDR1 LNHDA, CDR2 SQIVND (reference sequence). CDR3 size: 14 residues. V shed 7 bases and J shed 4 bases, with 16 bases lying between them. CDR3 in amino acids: CASTEPGLGTEAFF. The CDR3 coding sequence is TGTGCCAGTACCGAACCGGGTCTGGGCACTGAAGCTTTCTTT.

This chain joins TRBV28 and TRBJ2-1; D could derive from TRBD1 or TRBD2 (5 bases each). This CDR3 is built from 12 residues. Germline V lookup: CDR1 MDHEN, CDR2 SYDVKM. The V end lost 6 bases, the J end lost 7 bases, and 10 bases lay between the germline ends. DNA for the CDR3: TGTGCCAGCAGGCGAGGGGAAAATGAGCAGTTCTTC. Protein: CASRRGENEQFF.

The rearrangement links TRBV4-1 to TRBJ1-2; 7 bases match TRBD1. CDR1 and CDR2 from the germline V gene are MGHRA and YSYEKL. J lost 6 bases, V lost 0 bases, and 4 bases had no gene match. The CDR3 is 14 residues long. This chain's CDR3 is CASSQERGQHGYTF. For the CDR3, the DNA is TGCGCCAGCAGCCAAGAAAGGGGGCAGCATGGCTACACCTTC.

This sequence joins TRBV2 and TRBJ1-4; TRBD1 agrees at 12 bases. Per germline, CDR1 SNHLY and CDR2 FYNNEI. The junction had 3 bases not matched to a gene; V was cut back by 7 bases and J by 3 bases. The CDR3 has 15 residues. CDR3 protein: CASNRDRGPNEKLFF. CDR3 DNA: TGTGCCAGCAACCGGGACAGGGGGCCTAATGAAAAACTGTTTTTT.

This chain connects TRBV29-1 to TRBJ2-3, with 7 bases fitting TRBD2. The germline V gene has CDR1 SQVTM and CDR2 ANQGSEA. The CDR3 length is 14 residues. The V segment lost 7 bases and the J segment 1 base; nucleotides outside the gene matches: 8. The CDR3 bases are TGCAGCGCTCCTTGGGGGGGAGGCACAGATACGCAGTATTTT. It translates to CSAPWGGGTDTQYF.

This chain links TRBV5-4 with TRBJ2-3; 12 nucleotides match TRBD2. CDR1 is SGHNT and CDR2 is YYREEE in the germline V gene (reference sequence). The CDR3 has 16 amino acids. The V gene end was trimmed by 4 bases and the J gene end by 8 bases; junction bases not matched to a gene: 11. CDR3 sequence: CASSLNLAGGQGTQYF. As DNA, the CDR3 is TGTGCCAGCAGCCTAAATCTAGCGGGGGGGCAGGGTACGCAGTATTTT. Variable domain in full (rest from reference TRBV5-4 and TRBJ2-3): ETGVTQSPTHLIKTRGQQVTLRCSSQSGHNTVSWYQQALGQGPQFIFQYYREEENGRGNFPPRFSGLQFPNYSSELNVNALELDDSALYLCASSLNLAGGQGTQYFGPGTRLTVL.

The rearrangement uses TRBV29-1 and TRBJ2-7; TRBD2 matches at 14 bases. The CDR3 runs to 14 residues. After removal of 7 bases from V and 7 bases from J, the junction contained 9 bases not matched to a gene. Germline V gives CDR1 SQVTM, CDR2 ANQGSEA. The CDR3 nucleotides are TGCAGCGGCGCCTTTGGGACTAGCGGGGGAGAGCAGTACTTC. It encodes CSGAFGTSGGEQYF.

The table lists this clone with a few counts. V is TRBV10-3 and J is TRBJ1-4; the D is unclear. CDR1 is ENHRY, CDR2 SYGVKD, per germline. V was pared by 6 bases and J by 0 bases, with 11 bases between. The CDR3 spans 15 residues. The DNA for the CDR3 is TGTGCCATCAGCTCAGGTCCCTCAACTAATGAAAAACTGTTTTTT. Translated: CAISSGPSTNEKLFF.

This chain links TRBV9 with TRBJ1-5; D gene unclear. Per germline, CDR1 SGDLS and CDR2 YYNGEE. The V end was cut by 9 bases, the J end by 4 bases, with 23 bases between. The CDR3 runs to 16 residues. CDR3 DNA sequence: TGTGCCAACCCCGAGTCGAAGTGGGGTTCTAATCAGCCCCAGCATTTT. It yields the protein CANPESKWGSNQPQHF.

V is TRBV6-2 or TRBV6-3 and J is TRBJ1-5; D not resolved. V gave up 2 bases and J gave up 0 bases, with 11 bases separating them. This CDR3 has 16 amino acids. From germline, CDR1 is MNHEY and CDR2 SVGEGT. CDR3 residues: CASSYLARYSNQPQHF. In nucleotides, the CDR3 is TGTGCCAGCAGTTACCTAGCTCGGTATAGCAATCAGCCCCAGCATTTT.

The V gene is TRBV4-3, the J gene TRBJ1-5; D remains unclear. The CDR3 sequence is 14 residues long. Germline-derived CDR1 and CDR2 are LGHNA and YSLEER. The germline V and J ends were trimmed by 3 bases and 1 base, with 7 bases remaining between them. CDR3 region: CASSQGDSNQPQHF. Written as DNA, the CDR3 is TGCGCCAGCAGCCAGGGAGACAGCAATCAGCCCCAGCATTTT.

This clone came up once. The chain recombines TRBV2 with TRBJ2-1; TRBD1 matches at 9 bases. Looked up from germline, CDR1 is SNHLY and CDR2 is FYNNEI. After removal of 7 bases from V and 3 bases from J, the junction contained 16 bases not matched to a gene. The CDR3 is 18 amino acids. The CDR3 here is CASKVGQGLGVGYNEQFF. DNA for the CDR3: TGTGCCAGCAAAGTCGGACAGGGGTTGGGGGTGGGCTACAATGAGCAGTTCTTC.

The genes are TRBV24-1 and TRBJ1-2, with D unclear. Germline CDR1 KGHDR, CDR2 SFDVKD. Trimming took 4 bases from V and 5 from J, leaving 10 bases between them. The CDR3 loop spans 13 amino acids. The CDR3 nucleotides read TGTGCCACCAGTGAGCCCCGGGGATATGGCTACACCTTC. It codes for CATSEPRGYGYTF.

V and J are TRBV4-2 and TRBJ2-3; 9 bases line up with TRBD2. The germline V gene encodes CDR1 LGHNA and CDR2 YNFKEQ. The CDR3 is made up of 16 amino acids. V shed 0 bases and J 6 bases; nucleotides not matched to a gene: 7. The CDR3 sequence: CASSQDAREGLDTQYF. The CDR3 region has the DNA TGTGCCAGCAGCCAAGATGCGCGGGAGGGCCTGGATACGCAGTATTTT.